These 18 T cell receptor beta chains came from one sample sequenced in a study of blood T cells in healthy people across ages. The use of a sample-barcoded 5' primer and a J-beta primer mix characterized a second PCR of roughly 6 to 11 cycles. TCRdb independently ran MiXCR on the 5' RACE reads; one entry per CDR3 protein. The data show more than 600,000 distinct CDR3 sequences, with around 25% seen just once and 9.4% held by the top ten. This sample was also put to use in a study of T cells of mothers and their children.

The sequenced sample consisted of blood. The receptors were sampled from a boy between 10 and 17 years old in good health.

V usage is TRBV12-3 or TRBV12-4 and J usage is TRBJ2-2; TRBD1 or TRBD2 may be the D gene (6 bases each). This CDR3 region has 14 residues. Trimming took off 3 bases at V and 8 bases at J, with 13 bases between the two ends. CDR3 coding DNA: TGTGCCAGCAGTTTTGGGGGGCGAGGAGGGGAGCTGTTTTTT. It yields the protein CASSFGGRGGELFF.

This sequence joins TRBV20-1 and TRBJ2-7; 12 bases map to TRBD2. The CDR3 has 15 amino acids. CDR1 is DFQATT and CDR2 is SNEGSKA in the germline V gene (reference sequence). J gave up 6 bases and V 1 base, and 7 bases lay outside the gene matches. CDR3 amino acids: CSARGRTSGNGEQYF. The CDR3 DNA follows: TGCAGTGCTAGAGGGCGGACTAGCGGGAATGGCGAGCAGTACTTC.

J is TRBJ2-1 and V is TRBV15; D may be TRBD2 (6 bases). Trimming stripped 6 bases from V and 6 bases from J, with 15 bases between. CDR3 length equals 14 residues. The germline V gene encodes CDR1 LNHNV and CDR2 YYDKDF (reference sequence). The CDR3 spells CATRTLLGGNEQFF. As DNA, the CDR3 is TGTGCCACCAGAACCCTTTTGGGGGGCAATGAGCAGTTCTTC.

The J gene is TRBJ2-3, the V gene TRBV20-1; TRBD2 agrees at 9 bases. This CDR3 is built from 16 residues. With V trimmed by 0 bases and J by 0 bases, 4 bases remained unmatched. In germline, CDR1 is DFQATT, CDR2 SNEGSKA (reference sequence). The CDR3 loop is CSARDMTSGSTDTQYF. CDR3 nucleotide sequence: TGCAGTGCTAGAGATATGACTAGCGGTAGCACAGATACGCAGTATTTT.

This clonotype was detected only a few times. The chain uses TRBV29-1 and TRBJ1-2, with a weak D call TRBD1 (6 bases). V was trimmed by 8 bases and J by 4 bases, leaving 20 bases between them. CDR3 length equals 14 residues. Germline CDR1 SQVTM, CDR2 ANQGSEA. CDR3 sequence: CSNVEGGGGYGYTF. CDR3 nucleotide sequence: TGCAGCAACGTTGAGGGGGGCGGCGGCTATGGCTACACCTTC. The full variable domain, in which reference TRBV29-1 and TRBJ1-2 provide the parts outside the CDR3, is SAVISQKPSRDICQRGTSLTIQCQVDSQVTMMFWYRQQPGQSLTLIATANQGSEATYESGFVIDKFPISRPNLTFSTLTVSNMSPEDSSIYLCSNVEGGGGYGYTFGSGTRLTVV.

The CDR3 coding sequence is TGTGCCAGCAGTATAACTTCCCGGGGGGGATCCTACGAGCAGTACTTC. Protein product: CASSITSRGGSYEQYF. The rearrangement links TRBV12-3 or TRBV12-4 to TRBJ2-7; 8 bases are shared with TRBD2. J lost 1 base, V lost 5 bases, and 10 bases had no gene match. CDR3 length: 16 amino acids.

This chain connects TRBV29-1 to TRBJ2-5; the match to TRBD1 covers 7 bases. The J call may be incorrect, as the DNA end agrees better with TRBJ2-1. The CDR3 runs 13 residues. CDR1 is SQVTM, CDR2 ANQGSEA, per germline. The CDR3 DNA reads TGCAGCGGCCAAGGGACAGATTACAATGAGCAGTTCTTC. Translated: CSGQGTDYNEQFF.

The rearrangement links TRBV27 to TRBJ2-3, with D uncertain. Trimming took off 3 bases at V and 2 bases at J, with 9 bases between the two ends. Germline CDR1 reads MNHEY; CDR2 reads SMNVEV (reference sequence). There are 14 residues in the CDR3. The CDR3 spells CASSLIGTTDTQYF. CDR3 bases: TGTGCCAGCAGTTTGATCGGTACCACAGATACGCAGTATTTT.

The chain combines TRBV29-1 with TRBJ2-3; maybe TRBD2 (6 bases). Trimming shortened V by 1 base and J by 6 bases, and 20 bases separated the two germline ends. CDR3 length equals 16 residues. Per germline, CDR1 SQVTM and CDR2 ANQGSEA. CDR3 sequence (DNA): TGCAGCGTTGAAGGTCGTCCTCCGGGAGCGGCCGATACGCAGTATTTT. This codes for CSVEGRPPGAADTQYF.

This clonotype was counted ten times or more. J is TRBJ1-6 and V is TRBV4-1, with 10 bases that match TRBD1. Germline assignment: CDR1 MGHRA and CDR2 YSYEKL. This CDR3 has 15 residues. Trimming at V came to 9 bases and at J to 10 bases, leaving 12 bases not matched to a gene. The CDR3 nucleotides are TGCGCCAGTGCCCGCGGGGACAGGGGTTACTCACCCCTCCACTTT. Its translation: CASARGDRGYSPLHF.

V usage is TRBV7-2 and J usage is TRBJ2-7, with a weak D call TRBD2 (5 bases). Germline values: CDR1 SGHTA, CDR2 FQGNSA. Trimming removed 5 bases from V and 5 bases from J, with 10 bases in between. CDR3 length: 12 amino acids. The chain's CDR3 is CASSPGWDEQYF. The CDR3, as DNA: TGTGCCAGCAGCCCGGGGTGGGACGAGCAGTACTTC.

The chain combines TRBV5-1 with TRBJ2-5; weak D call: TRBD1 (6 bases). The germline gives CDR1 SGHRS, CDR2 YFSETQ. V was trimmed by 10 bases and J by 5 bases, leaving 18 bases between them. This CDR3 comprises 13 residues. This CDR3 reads CASSGQDRETQYF. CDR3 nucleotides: TGCGCCTCATCTGGACAAGACAGGGAGACCCAGTACTTC.

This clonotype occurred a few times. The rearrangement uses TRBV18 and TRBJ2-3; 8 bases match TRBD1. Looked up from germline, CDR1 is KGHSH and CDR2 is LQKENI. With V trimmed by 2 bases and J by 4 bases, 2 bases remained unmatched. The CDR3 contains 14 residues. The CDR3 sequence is CASSPGTGPDTQYF. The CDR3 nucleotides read TGTGCCAGCTCACCAGGGACAGGCCCAGATACGCAGTATTTT. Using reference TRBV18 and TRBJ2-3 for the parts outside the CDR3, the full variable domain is NAGVMQNPRHLVRRRGQEARLRCSPMKGHSHVYWYRQLPEEGLKFMVYLQKENIIDESGMPKERFSAEFPKEGPSILRIQQVVRGDSAAYFCASSPGTGPDTQYFGPGTRLTVL.

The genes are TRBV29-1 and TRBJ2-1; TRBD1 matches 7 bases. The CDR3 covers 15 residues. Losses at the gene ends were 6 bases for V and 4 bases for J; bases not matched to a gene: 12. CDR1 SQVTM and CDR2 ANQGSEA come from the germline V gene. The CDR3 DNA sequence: TGCAGCGTCTTAACCGGGACAGAGGTTTACAATGAGCAGTTCTTC. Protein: CSVLTGTEVYNEQFF.

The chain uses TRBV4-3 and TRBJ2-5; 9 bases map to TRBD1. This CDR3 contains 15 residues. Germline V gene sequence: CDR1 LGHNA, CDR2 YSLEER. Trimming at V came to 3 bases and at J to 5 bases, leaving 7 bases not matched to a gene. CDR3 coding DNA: TGCGCCAGCAGCCAGGACGGGACAGGGATTGAGACCCAGTACTTC. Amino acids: CASSQDGTGIETQYF.

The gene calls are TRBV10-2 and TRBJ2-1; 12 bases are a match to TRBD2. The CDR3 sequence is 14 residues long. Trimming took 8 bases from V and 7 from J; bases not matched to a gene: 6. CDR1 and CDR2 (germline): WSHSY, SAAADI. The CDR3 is CASALAGGYNEQFF. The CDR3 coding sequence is TGCGCCAGCGCCCTAGCGGGGGGGTATAATGAGCAGTTCTTC.

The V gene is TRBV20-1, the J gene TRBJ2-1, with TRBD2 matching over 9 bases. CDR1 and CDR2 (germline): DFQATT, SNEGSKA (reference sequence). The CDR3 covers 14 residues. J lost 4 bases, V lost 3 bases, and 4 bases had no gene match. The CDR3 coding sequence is TGCAGTGCTAGTCCAGCGGGGGGTTACAATGAGCAGTTCTTC. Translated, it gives CSASPAGGYNEQFF.

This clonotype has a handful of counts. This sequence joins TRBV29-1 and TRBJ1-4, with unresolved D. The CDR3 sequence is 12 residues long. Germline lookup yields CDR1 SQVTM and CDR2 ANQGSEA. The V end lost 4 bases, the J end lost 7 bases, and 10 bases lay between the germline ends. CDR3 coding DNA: TGCAGCGTTGCCGGCCGTTCTGAAAAACTGTTTTTT. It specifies CSVAGRSEKLFF.